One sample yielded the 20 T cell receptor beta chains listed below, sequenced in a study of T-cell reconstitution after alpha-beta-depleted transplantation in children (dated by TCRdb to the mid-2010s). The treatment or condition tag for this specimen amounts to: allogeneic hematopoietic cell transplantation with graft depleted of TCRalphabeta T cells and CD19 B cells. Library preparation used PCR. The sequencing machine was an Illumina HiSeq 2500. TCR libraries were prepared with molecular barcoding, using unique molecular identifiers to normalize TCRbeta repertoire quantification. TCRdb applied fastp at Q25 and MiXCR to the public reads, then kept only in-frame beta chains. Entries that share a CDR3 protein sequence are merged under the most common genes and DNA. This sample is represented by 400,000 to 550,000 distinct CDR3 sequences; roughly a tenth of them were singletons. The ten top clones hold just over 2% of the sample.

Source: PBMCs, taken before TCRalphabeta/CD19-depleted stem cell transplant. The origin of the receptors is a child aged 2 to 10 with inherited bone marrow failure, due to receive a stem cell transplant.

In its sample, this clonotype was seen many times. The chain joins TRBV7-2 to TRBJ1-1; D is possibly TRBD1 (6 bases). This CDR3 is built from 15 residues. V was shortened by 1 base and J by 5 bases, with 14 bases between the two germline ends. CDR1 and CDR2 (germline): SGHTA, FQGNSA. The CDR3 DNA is TGTGCCAGCAGCTTAGTAGGGGGGCTAGGGACTGAAGCTTTCTTT. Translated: CASSLVGGLGTEAFF.

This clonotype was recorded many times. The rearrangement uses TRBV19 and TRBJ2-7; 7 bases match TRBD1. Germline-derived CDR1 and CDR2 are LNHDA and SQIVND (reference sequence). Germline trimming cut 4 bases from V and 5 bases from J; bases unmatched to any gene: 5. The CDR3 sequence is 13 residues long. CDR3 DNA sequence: TGTGCCAGTAGTACCACAGGGGCCCACGAGCAGTACTTC. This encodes CASSTTGAHEQYF.

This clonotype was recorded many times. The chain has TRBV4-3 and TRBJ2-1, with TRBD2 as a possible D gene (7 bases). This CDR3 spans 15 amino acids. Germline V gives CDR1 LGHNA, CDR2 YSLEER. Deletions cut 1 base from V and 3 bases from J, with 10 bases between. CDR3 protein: CASSQGRGLYNEQFF. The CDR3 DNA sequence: TGCGCCAGCAGCCAAGGGCGGGGGCTCTACAATGAGCAGTTCTTC.

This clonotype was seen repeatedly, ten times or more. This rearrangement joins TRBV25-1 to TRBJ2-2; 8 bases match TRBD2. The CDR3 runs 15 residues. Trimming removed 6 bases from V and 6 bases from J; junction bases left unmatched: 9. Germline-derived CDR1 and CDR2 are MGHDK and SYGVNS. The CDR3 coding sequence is TGTGCCAGCAGCCCCGGGACTAGAGGCGCCGGGGAGCTGTTTTTT. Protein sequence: CASSPGTRGAGELFF.

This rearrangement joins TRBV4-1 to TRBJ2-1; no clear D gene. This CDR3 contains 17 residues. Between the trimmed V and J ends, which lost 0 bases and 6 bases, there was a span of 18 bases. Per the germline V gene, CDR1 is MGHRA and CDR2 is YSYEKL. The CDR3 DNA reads TGCGCCAGCAGCCAAGAGAGCGAGGTAGCCTTTTTCAATGAGCAGTTCTTC. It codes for CASSQESEVAFFNEQFF.

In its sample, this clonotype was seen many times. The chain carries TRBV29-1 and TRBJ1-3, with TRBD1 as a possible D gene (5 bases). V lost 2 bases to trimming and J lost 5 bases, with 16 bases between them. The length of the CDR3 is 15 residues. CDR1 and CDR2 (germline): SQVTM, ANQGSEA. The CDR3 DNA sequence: TGCAGCGTTGAAAGAGTGGGGACGCAGCGAAACACCATATATTTT. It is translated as CSVERVGTQRNTIYF.

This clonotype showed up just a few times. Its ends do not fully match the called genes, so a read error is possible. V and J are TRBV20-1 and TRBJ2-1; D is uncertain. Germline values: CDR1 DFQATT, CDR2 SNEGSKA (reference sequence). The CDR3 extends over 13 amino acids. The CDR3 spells CSARDKQYNEHFF. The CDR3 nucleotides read TGCAGTGCTAGAGATAAACAGTACAATGAGCATTTCTTC.

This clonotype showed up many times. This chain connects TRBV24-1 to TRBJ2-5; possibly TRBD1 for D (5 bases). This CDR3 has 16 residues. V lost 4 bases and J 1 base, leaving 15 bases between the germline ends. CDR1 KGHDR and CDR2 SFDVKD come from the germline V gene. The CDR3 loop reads CATSDPSSRVQETQYF. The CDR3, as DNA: TGTGCCACCAGTGACCCGAGCAGCAGGGTCCAAGAGACCCAGTACTTC.

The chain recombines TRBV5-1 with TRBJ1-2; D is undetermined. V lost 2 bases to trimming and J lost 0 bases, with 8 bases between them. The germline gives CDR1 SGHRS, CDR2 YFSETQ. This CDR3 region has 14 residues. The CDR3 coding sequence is TGCGCCAGCAGCTTACCAGCCCCTAACTATGGCTACACCTTC. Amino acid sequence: CASSLPAPNYGYTF.

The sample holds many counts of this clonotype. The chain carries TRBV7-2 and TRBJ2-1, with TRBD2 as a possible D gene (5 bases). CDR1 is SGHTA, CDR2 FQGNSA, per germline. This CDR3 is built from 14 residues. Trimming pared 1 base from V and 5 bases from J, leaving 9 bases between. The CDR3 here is CASSLVRRDNEQFF. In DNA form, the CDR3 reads TGTGCCAGCAGCTTAGTACGGCGGGACAATGAGCAGTTCTTC.

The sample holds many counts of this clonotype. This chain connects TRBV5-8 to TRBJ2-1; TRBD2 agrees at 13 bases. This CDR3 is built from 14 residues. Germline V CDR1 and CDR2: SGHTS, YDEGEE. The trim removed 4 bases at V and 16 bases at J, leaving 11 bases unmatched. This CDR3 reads CASSTETSGRAGFF. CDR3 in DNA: TGTGCCAGCAGCACCGAAACTAGCGGGAGGGCCGGATTCTTC.

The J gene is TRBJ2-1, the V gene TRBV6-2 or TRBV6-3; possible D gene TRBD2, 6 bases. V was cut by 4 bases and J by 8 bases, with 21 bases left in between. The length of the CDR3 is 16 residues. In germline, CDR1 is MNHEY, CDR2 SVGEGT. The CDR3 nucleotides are TGTGCCAGCAGTTTAACCCCCGGTAGCGGCCTACATGAGCAGTTCTTC. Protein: CASSLTPGSGLHEQFF.

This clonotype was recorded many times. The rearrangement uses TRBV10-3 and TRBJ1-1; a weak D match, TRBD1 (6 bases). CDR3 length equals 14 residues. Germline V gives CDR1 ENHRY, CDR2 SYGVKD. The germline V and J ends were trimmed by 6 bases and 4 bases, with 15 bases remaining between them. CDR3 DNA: TGTGCCATCAGCCTTCCAGGGGTTGGCACTGAAGCTTTCTTT. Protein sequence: CAISLPGVGTEAFF.

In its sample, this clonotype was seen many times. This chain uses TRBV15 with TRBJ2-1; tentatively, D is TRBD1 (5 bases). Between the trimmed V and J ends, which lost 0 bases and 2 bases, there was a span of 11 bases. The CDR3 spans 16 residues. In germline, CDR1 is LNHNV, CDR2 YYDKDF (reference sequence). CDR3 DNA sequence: TGTGCCACCAGCAGAGAAAGGACATCTCCCTACAATGAGCAGTTCTTC. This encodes CATSRERTSPYNEQFF. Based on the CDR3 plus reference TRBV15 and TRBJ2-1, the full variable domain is DAMVIQNPRYQVTQFGKPVTLSCSQTLNHNVMYWYQQKSSQAPKLLFHYYDKDFNNEADTPDNFQSRRPNTSFCFLDIRSPGLGDTAMYLCATSRERTSPYNEQFFGPGTRLTVL.

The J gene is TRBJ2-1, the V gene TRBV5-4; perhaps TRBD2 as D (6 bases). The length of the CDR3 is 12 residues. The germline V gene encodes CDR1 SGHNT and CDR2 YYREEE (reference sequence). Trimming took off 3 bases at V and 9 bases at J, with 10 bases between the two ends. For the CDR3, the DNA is TGTGCCAGCAGCTCGGACGGGGGTGAGCAGTTCTTC. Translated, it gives CASSSDGGEQFF.

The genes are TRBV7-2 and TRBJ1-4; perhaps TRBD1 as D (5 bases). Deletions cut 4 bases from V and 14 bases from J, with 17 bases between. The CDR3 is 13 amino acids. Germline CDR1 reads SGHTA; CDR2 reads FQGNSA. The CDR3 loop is CASSSDGGGNLFF. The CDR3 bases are TGTGCCAGCAGCTCAGACGGGGGTGGAAACCTGTTTTTT. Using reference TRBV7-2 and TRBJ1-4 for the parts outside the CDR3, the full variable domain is GAGVSQSPSNKVTEKGKDVELRCDPISGHTALYWYRQSLGQGLEFLIYFQGNSAPDKSGLPSDRFSAERTGGSVSTLTIQRTQQEDSAVYLCASSSDGGGNLFFGSGTQLSVL.

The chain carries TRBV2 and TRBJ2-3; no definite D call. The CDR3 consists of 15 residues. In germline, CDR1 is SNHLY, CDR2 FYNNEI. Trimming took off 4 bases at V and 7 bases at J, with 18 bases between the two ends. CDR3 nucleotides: TGTGCCAGCAGTGCGAAGGGCCAATCTTACTATACGCAGTATTTT. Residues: CASSAKGQSYYTQYF.

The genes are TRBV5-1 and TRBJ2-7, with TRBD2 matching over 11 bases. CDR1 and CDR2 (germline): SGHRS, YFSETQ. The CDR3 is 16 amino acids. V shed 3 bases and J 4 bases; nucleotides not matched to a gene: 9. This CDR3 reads CASSSGSLAGGYEQYF. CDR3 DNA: TGCGCCAGCAGCTCGGGTTCGCTAGCGGGGGGATACGAGCAGTACTTC.

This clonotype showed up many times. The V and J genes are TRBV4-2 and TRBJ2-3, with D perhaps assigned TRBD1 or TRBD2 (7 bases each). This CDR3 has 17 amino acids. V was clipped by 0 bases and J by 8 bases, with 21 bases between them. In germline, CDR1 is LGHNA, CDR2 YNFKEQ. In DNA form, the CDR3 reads TGTGCCAGCAGCCAAGACTTTACGAGCGGGACAGTAGGTACGCAGTATTTT. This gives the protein CASSQDFTSGTVGTQYF.

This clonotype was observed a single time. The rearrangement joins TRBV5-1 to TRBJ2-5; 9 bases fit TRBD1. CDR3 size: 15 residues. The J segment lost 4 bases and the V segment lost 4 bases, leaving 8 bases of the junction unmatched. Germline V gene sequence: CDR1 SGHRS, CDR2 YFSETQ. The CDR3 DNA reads TGCGCCAGCAGCAACCCCGGGACAGGGAGAGAGACCCAGTACTTC. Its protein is CASSNPGTGRETQYF.